These 24 T cell receptor beta chains originate from one sample sequenced in a study of Graves' ophthalmopathy and Graves' hyperthyroidism. RNA transcripts served as template for amplifying TCR beta CDR3 sequences. The workflow started with a first-round RT-PCR run with HTBI primers and then moved on to a second-round multiplex PCR. TCRdb ran MiXCR on the multiplex PCR reads and lists one entry per CDR3 protein. The data show 200,000 to 300,000 distinct CDR3 sequences, around 45% seen once. Material for sequencing was peripheral blood. These receptors came from an adult man with Graves' ophthalmopathy.

This sequence joins TRBV6-1 and TRBJ1-5, with a possible D match to TRBD1 (5 bases). V was shortened by 4 bases and J by 1 base, with 11 bases between the two germline ends. The V gene's germline CDR1 is MNHNS and CDR2 SASEGT. This CDR3 comprises 15 residues. The CDR3 DNA reads TGTGCCAGCAGTGGGCAGGGACGCAGCAATCAGCCCCAGCATTTT. Translating gives CASSGQGRSNQPQHF.

About this clonotype itself: The CDR3 end shows no conserved phenylalanine or tryptophan, and so a read error is likely. This chain joins TRBV10-3 and TRBJ1-1; possibly TRBD1 for D (6 bases). With 10 bases removed from V and 1 base from J, the gap between germline ends came to 10 bases. Germline V gene lookup returns CDR1 ENHRY and CDR2 SYGVKD. The CDR3 spans 12 residues. The CDR3 loop is CATEGGNTEAFS. DNA of the CDR3: TGTGCCACCGAGGGGGGGAACACTGAAGCTTTCTCT.

The chain recombines TRBV7-8 with TRBJ2-7; the D is unclear. Germline lookup yields CDR1 SGHVS and CDR2 FQNEAQ. There are 13 residues in the CDR3. The V and J ends lost 1 base and 4 bases respectively, with 8 bases between them. The CDR3 here is CASSLGPIYEQYF. CDR3 bases: TGTGCCAGCAGCTTAGGTCCCATTTACGAGCAGTACTTC.

This rearrangement joins TRBV3-1 to TRBJ2-7, with 10 positions matching TRBD2. In germline, CDR1 is LGHDT, CDR2 YNNKEL (reference sequence). V lost 2 bases, J lost 5 bases, and 3 bases stayed unmatched. The length of the CDR3 is 14 residues. CDR3 sequence: CASSQLAGDDEQYF. Here the CDR3 DNA reads TGTGCCAGCAGCCAACTAGCGGGAGACGACGAGCAGTACTTC.

The chain uses TRBV10-3 and TRBJ2-7; D is ambiguous. CDR1 and CDR2 (germline): ENHRY, SYGVKD. The germline V and J ends were trimmed by 7 bases and 3 bases, with 10 bases remaining between them. CDR3 length: 12 amino acids. This chain's CDR3 is CAIKVTDYEQYF. The CDR3, as DNA: TGTGCCATCAAGGTTACAGACTACGAGCAGTACTTC.

This clonotype appeared once. The chain links TRBV4-1 to TRBJ2-5, with D possibly matching TRBD2 (5 bases). Germline assignment: CDR1 MGHRA and CDR2 YSYEKL. The CDR3 is 14 residues long. V lost 3 bases, J lost 5 bases, and 13 bases lay in between. The CDR3 sequence is CASSHPTSLETQYF. The CDR3 DNA reads as TGCGCCAGCAGCCACCCTACTAGTCTGGAGACCCAGTACTTC.

This clonotype was seen many times. CDR3 in amino acids: CASSSGGAGETQYF. In DNA form, the CDR3 reads TGTGCCAGCAGCTCCGGGGGGGCAGGGGAGACCCAGTACTTC. This chain connects TRBV7-2 to TRBJ2-5, with 8 bases matching TRBD2. Germline trimming cut 4 bases from V and 5 bases from J; bases unmatched to any gene: 6. This CDR3 is 14 amino acids long. CDR1 and CDR2 (germline): SGHTA, FQGNSA.

The rearrangement joins TRBV10-3 to TRBJ2-7, with D uncertain. CDR3 length equals 11 residues. Germline V gene sequence: CDR1 ENHRY, CDR2 SYGVKD. Trimming took off 6 bases at V and 6 bases at J, with 9 bases between the two ends. The CDR3 region has the DNA TGTGCCATCAGCTTAGACGTCGAGCAGTACTTC. Translated: CAISLDVEQYF.

The gene calls are TRBV5-6 and TRBJ2-7, with D unresolved. Per germline, CDR1 SGHDT and CDR2 YYEEEE. Trimming cost V 2 bases and J 0 bases, with 12 bases left between them. This CDR3 comprises 15 residues. CDR3 region: CASSLRRVSSYEQYF. CDR3 DNA sequence: TGTGCCAGCAGCTTAAGAAGGGTCAGCTCCTACGAGCAGTACTTC.

In its sample, this clonotype was seen a few times. This chain connects TRBV19 to TRBJ2-7; D is perhaps TRBD1 (5 bases). V shed 3 bases and J shed 3 bases, with 12 bases lying between them. Germline CDR1 reads LNHDA; CDR2 reads SQIVND (reference sequence). The CDR3 has 14 amino acids. CDR3 amino acids: CASSIAQGIYEQYF. The CDR3 nucleotides read TGTGCCAGTAGTATTGCCCAGGGAATCTACGAGCAGTACTTC.

The chain links TRBV11-2 to TRBJ2-5; 7 bases line up with TRBD1. Germline V gene lookup returns CDR1 SGHAT and CDR2 FQNNGV. V lost 5 bases, J lost 3 bases, and 6 bases stayed unmatched. The CDR3 length is 14 residues. The CDR3 sequence is CASSTRTGKETQYF. For the CDR3, the DNA is TGTGCCAGCAGCACGCGGACAGGCAAAGAGACCCAGTACTTC.

V gene TRBV2 combines with J gene TRBJ1-4; D uncertain. The CDR3 is 16 residues long. From germline, CDR1 is SNHLY and CDR2 FYNNEI. Deletions cut 6 bases from V and 0 bases from J, with 14 bases between. DNA of the CDR3: TGTGCCAGCAGCTTGCGAGGAGGCGCAACTAATGAAAAACTGTTTTTT. It translates to CASSLRGGATNEKLFF.

The gene calls are TRBV29-1 and TRBJ1-2; TRBD1 aligns across 9 bases. CDR1 is SQVTM and CDR2 is ANQGSEA in the germline V gene. The CDR3 has 15 residues. V lost 6 bases to trimming and J lost 1 base; unmatched junction nucleotides: 9. The CDR3 sequence: CSVGDRASVNYGYTF. The CDR3 DNA reads TGCAGCGTCGGGGACAGGGCGAGTGTTAACTATGGCTACACCTTC.

This CDR3 is CATSIVRGPAEAFF. The CDR3 coding sequence is TGTGCCACCAGCATAGTCAGGGGGCCGGCTGAAGCTTTCTTT. This chain joins TRBV15 and TRBJ1-1; 8 nucleotides agree with TRBD1. Trimming at V came to 4 bases and at J to 6 bases, leaving 7 bases not matched to a gene. This CDR3 region has 14 residues. CDR1 and CDR2 (germline): LNHNV, YYDKDF (reference sequence). Full variable domain (missing parts from reference TRBV15 and TRBJ1-1): DAMVIQNPRYQVTQFGKPVTLSCSQTLNHNVMYWYQQKSSQAPKLLFHYYDKDFNNEADTPDNFQSRRPNTSFCFLDIRSPGLGDTAMYLCATSIVRGPAEAFFGQGTRLTVV.

The V and J genes are TRBV7-8 and TRBJ2-7; TRBD2 is a possible D gene (6 bases). The germline V and J ends were trimmed by 4 bases and 5 bases, with 15 bases remaining between them. This CDR3 is 14 amino acids long. Germline CDR1 is SGHVS and CDR2 is FQNEAQ. In DNA form, the CDR3 reads TGTGCCAGCAGCTCCCCTTGGGGAGGCGACGAGCAGTACTTC. Protein product: CASSSPWGGDEQYF.

This chain joins TRBV20-1 and TRBJ1-1; D is possibly TRBD1 (6 bases). The CDR3 has 14 amino acids. Trimming pared 3 bases from V and 0 bases from J, leaving 11 bases between. Per germline, CDR1 DFQATT and CDR2 SNEGSKA (reference sequence). In nucleotides, the CDR3 is TGCAGTGCTAGTGTGACAGGAGTGAACACTGAAGCTTTCTTT. This sequence encodes CSASVTGVNTEAFF.

This clonotype occurred many times. V and J are TRBV7-6 and TRBJ2-7, with D tentatively TRBD1 (6 bases). V lost 0 bases to trimming and J lost 3 bases, with 9 bases between them. The germline CDR1 and CDR2 sequences are SGHVS and FNYEAQ. The CDR3 runs to 14 residues. The CDR3 DNA follows: TGTGCCAGCAGCTTAGCCTTGACAGGCTACGAGCAGTACTTC. This encodes CASSLALTGYEQYF.

This clonotype was found a few times. The chain joins TRBV2 to TRBJ2-2; 7 nucleotides align to TRBD2. This CDR3 is 17 amino acids long. Unmatched junction bases numbered 6, after V lost 1 base and J lost 1 base. In germline, CDR1 is SNHLY, CDR2 FYNNEI. In DNA form, the CDR3 reads TGTGCCAGCAGTGAAGGGTTGGCTAGCGGGAACACCGGGGAGCTGTTTTTT. It encodes CASSEGLASGNTGELFF.

This clonotype was counted only a few times. The chain employs TRBV19 and TRBJ1-1, with D perhaps TRBD1 (5 bases). The ends were cut back, 1 base at V and 0 bases at J, with 9 bases in the middle. This CDR3 region has 15 residues. The germline V gene has CDR1 LNHDA and CDR2 SQIVND (reference sequence). CDR3 coding DNA: TGTGCCAGTAGTATAGGAGGGGTTGTGAACACTGAAGCTTTCTTT. Translation gives CASSIGGVVNTEAFF.

J is TRBJ1-3 and V is TRBV19; D might be TRBD1 (5 bases). The CDR3 is 17 amino acids. Trimming cost V 5 bases and J 0 bases, with 17 bases left between them. CDR1 LNHDA and CDR2 SQIVND come from the germline V gene (reference sequence). DNA of the CDR3: TGTGCCAGTAGTCCCAAGTGGGGCGGGATCTCTGGAAACACCATATATTTT. Its protein product is CASSPKWGGISGNTIYF.

The rearrangement joins TRBV25-1 to TRBJ1-5, with a possible D match to TRBD1 (6 bases). The germline V gene encodes CDR1 MGHDK and CDR2 SYGVNS. There are 16 residues in the CDR3. Trimming stripped 2 bases from V and 7 bases from J, with 18 bases between. The CDR3 DNA sequence: TGTGCCAGCAGTGAAGAGGGGGGCAGTTCTAAACAGCCCCAGCATTTT. It encodes CASSEEGGSSKQPQHF.

The V gene is TRBV15, the J gene TRBJ2-7, with 7 bases matching TRBD2. Unmatched junction bases numbered 7, after V lost 0 bases and J lost 2 bases. This CDR3 comprises 16 residues. Germline CDR1 is LNHNV and CDR2 is YYDKDF (reference sequence). CDR3 protein: CATSRDRRLAAYEQYF. CDR3 nucleotide sequence: TGTGCCACCAGCAGAGATCGTCGGCTAGCGGCCTACGAGCAGTACTTC.

This clonotype was picked up a small number of times. CDR3 nucleotides: TGTGCCAGCAGCTCCTCCGGACCGAAACAGTACTTC. Translation gives CASSSSGPKQYF. The V and J genes are TRBV7-2 and TRBJ2-5; no definite D call. The germline CDR1 and CDR2 sequences are SGHTA and FQGNSA. The CDR3 sequence is 12 residues long. The V gene lost 4 bases and the J gene lost 11 bases, with 14 bases spanning the gap.

This clonotype was observed a handful of times. J is TRBJ2-5 and V is TRBV7-9; TRBD1 or TRBD2 may be the D gene (6 bases each). V gave up 3 bases and J gave up 6 bases, with 14 bases separating them. The germline V gene has CDR1 SEHNR and CDR2 FQNEAQ (reference sequence). The CDR3 totals 14 residues. CDR3 nucleotides: TGTGCCAGCAGCTTCCCCGGGGGCGGGAAGACCCAGTACTTC. Translating it yields CASSFPGGGKTQYF. Combining the CDR3 with reference TRBV7-9 and TRBJ2-5 gives the whole variable domain DTGVSQNPRHKITKRGQNVTFRCDPISEHNRLYWYRQTLGQGPEFLTYFQNEAQLEKSRLLSDRFSAERPKGSFSTLEIQRTEQGDSAMYLCASSFPGGGKTQYFGPGTRLLVL.